The entry below describes one T cell receptor (beta chain). Construction of TCR beta libraries relied on iRepertoire HTBI primers and on Arm-PCR targeting CDR3 regions. One entry per CDR3 protein results from TCRdb running MiXCR on the multiplex PCR reads. The sample consists of over 650,000 distinct CDR3 sequences, 25% to 35% of them appearing once. The record originates from a study of regulatory T cells in long-lasting Graves disease. As for time point: persistent/refractory GD, antithyroid drugs over 5 years with positive TRAb. From PBMCs, RNA was extracted and then used to make the TCR library. The sample was peripheral blood mononuclear cells (PBMCs), taken when the disease was refractory, from a patient treated with antithyroid drugs. The receptor's source is a female donor with Graves disease.

DNA for the CDR3: TGTGCCAGCAGCCTACCCGGCCCACGGGAGACCCAGTACTTC. It yields the protein CASSLPGPRETQYF. The chain has TRBV7-9 and TRBJ2-5, with D unresolved. The CDR3 has 14 residues. V was pared by 5 bases and J by 5 bases, with 15 bases between. Germline V gene data show CDR1 as SEHNR and CDR2 as FQNEAQ (reference sequence).